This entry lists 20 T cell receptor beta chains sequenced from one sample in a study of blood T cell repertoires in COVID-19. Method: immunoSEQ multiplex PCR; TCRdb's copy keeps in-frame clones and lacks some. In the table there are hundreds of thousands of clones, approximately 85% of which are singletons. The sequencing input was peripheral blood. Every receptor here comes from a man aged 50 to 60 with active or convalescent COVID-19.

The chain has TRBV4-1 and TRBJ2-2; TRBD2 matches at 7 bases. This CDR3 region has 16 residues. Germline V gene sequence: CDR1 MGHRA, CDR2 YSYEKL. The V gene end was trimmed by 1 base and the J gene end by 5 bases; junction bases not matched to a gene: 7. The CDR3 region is CASSQGVGRRTGELFF. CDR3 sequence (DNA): TGCGCCAGCAGCCAAGGGGTCGGGAGGCGGACCGGGGAGCTGTTTTTT.

The DNA of the CDR3 is TGTGCCAGTAGCTTTCTGGCAGGGGAAGGCTACACCTTC. Amino acid sequence: CASSFLAGEGYTF. V gene TRBV19 combines with J gene TRBJ1-2, with TRBD1 as a possible D gene (6 bases). CDR1 is LNHDA, CDR2 SQIVND, per germline (reference sequence). V was cut by 6 bases and J by 8 bases, with 16 bases left in between. The CDR3 is 13 amino acids. The variable domain in full, completed from reference TRBV19 and TRBJ1-2, reads DGGITQSPKYLFRKEGQNVTLSCEQNLNHDAMYWYRQDPGQGLRLIYYSQIVNDFQKGDIAEGYSVSREKKESFPLTVTSAQKNPTAFYLCASSFLAGEGYTFGSGTRLTVV.

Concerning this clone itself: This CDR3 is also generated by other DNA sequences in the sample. CDR3 sequence (DNA): TGTGCCAGCAGTCTTCAGGGGAGCTATGGCTACACCTTC. Translation gives CASSLQGSYGYTF. The chain couples TRBV28 to TRBJ1-2; tentatively, D is TRBD1 (6 bases). Germline assignment: CDR1 MDHEN and CDR2 SYDVKM. The CDR3 sequence is 13 residues long. Between the trimmed V and J ends, which lost 5 bases and 4 bases, there was a span of 11 bases.

CDR3 in amino acids: CASSSTGGETQYF. The CDR3, as DNA: TGTGCCAGCTCCTCGACGGGAGGGGAGACCCAGTACTTC. V usage is TRBV27 and J usage is TRBJ2-5; 8 bases fit TRBD2. With V trimmed by 8 bases and J by 5 bases, 7 bases remained unmatched. The germline CDR1 and CDR2 sequences are MNHEY and SMNVEV (reference sequence). The CDR3 consists of 13 residues.

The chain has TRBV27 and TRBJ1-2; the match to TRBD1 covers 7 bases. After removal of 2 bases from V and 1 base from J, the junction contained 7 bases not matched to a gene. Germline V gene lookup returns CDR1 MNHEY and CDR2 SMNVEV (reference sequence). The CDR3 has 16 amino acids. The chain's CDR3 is CASSLATGLGNYGYTF. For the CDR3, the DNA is TGTGCCAGCAGTTTAGCGACAGGGCTTGGTAACTATGGCTACACCTTC.

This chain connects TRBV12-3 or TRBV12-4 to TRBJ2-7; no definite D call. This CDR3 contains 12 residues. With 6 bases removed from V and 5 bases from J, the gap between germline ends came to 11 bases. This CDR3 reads CASSLRINEQYF. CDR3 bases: TGTGCCAGCAGCCTCAGGATAAACGAGCAGTACTTC.

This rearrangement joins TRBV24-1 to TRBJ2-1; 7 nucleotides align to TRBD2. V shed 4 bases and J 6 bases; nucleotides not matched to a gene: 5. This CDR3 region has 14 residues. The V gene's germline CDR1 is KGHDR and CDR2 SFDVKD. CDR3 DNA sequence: TGTGCCACCAGTGACAGACTAGCCCGCAATGAGCAGTTCTTC. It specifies CATSDRLARNEQFF.

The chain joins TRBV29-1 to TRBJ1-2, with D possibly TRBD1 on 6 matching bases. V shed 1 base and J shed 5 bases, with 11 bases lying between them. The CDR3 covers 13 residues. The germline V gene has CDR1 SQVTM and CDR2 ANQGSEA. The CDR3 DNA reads TGCAGCGTTGAAGGGGACATTCTGTATGGCTACACCTTC. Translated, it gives CSVEGDILYGYTF.

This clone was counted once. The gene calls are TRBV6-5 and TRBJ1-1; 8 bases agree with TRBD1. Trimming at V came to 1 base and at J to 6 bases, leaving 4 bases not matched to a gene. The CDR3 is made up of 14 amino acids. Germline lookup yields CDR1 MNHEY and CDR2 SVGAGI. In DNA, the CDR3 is TGTGCCAGCAGTTACTTCGCGACAGGGGCTGAAGCTTTCTTT. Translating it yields CASSYFATGAEAFF.

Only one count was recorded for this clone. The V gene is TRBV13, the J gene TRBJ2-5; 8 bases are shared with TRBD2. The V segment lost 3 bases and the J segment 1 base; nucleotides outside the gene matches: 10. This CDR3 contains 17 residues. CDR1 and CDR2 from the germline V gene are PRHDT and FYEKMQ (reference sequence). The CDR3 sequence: CASSFTLVAGSQETQYF. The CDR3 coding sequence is TGTGCCAGCAGCTTTACTCTAGTAGCGGGAAGCCAAGAGACCCAGTACTTC.

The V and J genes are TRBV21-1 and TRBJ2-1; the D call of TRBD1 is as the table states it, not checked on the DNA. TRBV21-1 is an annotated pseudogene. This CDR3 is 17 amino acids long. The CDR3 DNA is TGTGCCAGCCGCCTAAGGAACGGGGAACAGGGGCTTAATGAGCAGTTCTTC. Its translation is CASRLRNGEQGLNEQFF.

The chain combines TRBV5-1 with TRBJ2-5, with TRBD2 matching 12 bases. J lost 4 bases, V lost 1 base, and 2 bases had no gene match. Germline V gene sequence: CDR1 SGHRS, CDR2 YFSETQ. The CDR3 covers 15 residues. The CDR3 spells CASSLQLAGGETQYF. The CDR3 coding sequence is TGCGCCAGCAGCTTGCAACTAGCGGGAGGAGAGACCCAGTACTTC.

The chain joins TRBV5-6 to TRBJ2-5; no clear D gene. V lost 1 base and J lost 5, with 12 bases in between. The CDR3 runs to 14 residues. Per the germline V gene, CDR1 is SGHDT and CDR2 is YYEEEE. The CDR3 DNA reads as TGTGCCAGCAGCTTGAATATCGCGTGGGAGACCCAGTACTTC. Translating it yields CASSLNIAWETQYF. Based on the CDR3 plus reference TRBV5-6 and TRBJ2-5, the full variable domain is DAGVTQSPTHLIKTRGQQVTLRCSPKSGHDTVSWYQQALGQGPQFIFQYYEEEERQRGNFPDRFSGHQFPNYSSELNVNALLLGDSALYLCASSLNIAWETQYFGPGTRLLVL.

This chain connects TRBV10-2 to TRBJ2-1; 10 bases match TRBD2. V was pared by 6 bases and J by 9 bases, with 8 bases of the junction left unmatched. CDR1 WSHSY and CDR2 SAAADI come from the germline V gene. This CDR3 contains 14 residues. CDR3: CASREREGLGEQFF. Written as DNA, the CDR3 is TGCGCCAGCAGGGAGCGGGAGGGCCTCGGTGAGCAGTTCTTC.

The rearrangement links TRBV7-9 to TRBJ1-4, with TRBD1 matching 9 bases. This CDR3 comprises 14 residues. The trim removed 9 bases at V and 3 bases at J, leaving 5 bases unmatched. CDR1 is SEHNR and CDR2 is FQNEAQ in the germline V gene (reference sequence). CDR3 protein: CASQQGAANEKLFF. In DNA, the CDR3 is TGTGCCAGTCAACAGGGGGCAGCTAATGAAAAACTGTTTTTT.

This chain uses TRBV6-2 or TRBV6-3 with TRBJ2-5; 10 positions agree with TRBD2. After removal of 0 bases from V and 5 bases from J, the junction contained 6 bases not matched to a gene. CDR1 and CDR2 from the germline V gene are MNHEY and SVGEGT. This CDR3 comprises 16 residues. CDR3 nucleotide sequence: TGTGCCAGCAGTTACTCAAGGACTAGCGGCTGGGAGACCCAGTACTTC. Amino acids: CASSYSRTSGWETQYF.

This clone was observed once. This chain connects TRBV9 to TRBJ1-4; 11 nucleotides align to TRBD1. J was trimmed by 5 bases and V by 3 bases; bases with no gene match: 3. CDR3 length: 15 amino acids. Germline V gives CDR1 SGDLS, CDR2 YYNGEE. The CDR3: CASSGGDRGNEKLFF. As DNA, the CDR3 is TGTGCCAGCAGCGGCGGGGACAGGGGGAATGAAAAACTGTTTTTT.

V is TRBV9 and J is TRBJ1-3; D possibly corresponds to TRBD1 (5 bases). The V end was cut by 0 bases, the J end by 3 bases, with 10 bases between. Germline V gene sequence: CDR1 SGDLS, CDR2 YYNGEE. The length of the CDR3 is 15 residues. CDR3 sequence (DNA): TGTGCCAGCAGCGTAGAAGGCAGGGATGGAAACACCATATATTTT. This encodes CASSVEGRDGNTIYF.

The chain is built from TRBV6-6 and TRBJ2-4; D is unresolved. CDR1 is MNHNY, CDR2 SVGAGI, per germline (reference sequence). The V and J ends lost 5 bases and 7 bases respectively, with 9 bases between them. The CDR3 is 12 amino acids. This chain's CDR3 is CASSQDMNIQYF. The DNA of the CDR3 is TGTGCCAGCAGTCAAGACATGAACATTCAGTACTTC.

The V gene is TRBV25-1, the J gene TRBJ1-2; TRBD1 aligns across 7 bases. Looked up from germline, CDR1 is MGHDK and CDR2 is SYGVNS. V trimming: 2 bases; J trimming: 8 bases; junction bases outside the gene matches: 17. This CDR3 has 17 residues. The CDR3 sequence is CASSERTGPSSFGGYTF. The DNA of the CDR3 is TGTGCCAGCAGTGAAAGGACAGGTCCTTCCTCCTTTGGCGGCTACACCTTC.